Listed below are T cell receptor beta chains from one sample, sequenced in a study of T cell repertoires in cytomegalovirus infection. TCRdb reprocessed the reads via MiXCR and lists one record per CDR3 protein. The table has about 320,000 distinct CDR3 sequences, over 7.5% seen once; the top ten hold 3.5% to 4.5%. Sequenced sample: PBMCs. These TCRs come from a human donor in good health (CMV status not recorded). Some clones in this sample may be carry-over from other donors' samples. Both conserved end residues are part of each CDR3. A D gene is named only where the DNA matches it firmly. Clone size, where shown, is once, few, many, or a class for clones that have expanded.

D gene	clone size	J gene	CDR3 length	V gene	CDR3 DNA	CDR3 protein
-	many	TRBJ2-1	14	TRBV7-9	TGTGCCAGCAGCAGACCCGGGACCTACAATGAGCAGTTCTTC	CASSRPGTYNEQFF
-	few	TRBJ2-5	12	TRBV15	TGTGCCACCAGCAGAGGACGGGAGACCCAGTACTTC	CATSRGRETQYF
-	few	TRBJ2-6	15	TRBV7-9	TGTGCCAGCAGCTTACTTAGCTCTGGGGCCAACGTCCTGACTTTC	CASSLLSSGANVLTF
TRBD1	few	TRBJ1-2	15	TRBV9	TGTGCCAGCAGCGGAGGGGGACAGGCACTTCATGGCTACACCTTC	CASSGGGQALHGYTF
-	-	TRBJ2-5	13	TRBV29-1	TGCAGCGCCTCTAAACAGAGCCAAGAGACCCAGTACTTC	CSASKQSQETQYF
-	-	TRBJ2-7	12	TRBV2	TGTGCCAGCAGTGGGGACACTGGGGAGCAGTACTTC	CASSGDTGEQYF
TRBD1	many	TRBJ2-5	14	TRBV12-3/TRBV12-4	TGTGCCAGCAGCATCGGACAGGGACAAGAGACCCAGTACTTC	CASSIGQGQETQYF
-	many	TRBJ1-1	15	TRBV7-2	TGTGCCAGCAGCTTCTTGGTGACAATGAACACTGAAGCTTTCTTT	CASSFLVTMNTEAFF
-	few	TRBJ2-1	11	TRBV6-2/TRBV6-3	TGTGCCAGCAGTTACGGGACAGAGCAGTTCTTC	CASSYGTEQFF
-	many	TRBJ2-5	15	TRBV7-6	TGTGCCAGCAGCTTAGAACGGGGCAGACAAGAGACCCAGTACTTC	CASSLERGRQETQYF
TRBD2	many	TRBJ2-5	16	TRBV7-2	TGTGCCAGCAGCACATCTCTAGCGGGGGGTTGGGAGACCCAGTACTTC	CASSTSLAGGWETQYF
-	many	TRBJ2-3	12	TRBV14	TGTGCCAGCAGCCAAGGCCCAGATACGCAGTATTTT	CASSQGPDTQYF
TRBD1	-	TRBJ1-1	14	TRBV25-1	TGTGCCAGCATCCCAGGGGGCGTGGACACTGAAGCTTTCTTT	CASIPGGVDTEAFF
TRBD1	many	TRBJ1-2	20	TRBV7-8	TGTGCCAGCAGCTCGTCGCCCAGCCCGACAGGGATGAAAACTAACTATGGCTACACCTTC	CASSSSPSPTGMKTNYGYTF
-	many	TRBJ2-7	15	TRBV6-6	TGTGCCAGCAGTCCCCGACAGAGTCCTTTAGACGAGCAGTACTTC	CASSPRQSPLDEQYF
-	-	TRBJ1-2	16	TRBV7-2	TGTGCCAGCAGCTTAGCAGTCTTGGAAAGATCCTATGGCTACACCTTC	CASSLAVLERSYGYTF
-	-	TRBJ2-6	15	TRBV6-2/TRBV6-3	TGTGCCAGCAGTATACAGGGAACTGGGGCCAACGTCCTGACTTTC	CASSIQGTGANVLTF
-	few	TRBJ2-5	12	TRBV20-1	TGCAGTGCTCGGGGACTCGGGGAGACCCAGTACTTC	CSARGLGETQYF
TRBD2	-	TRBJ2-1	17	TRBV6-4	TGTGCCAGCAGTGCCTCCCTAGCGGGGGGGCTCAACAATGAGCAGTTCTTC	CASSASLAGGLNNEQFF
-	-	TRBJ2-3	14	TRBV6-5	TGTGCCAGCAGTTACTCTGGGTTCACAGATACGCAGTATTTT	CASSYSGFTDTQYF
TRBD1	many	TRBJ2-7	14	TRBV7-6	TGTGCCAGCAGCCGCACAGGGGCCGATTACGAGCAGTACTTC	CASSRTGADYEQYF
-	few	TRBJ2-7	13	TRBV12-3/TRBV12-4	TGTGCCACGCGTGAGACAAATACCTACGAGCAGTACTTC	CATRETNTYEQYF
TRBD2	-	TRBJ2-7	16	TRBV4-2	TGTGCCAGCAGCCAAGACGGCCGCGGGAGAGGCGGCGAGCAGTACTTC	CASSQDGRGRGGEQYF
-	-	TRBJ2-7	15	TRBV27	TGTGCCAGCAGTCCGAATCCCCCCGGGACACGCGGGCAGTACTTC	CASSPNPPGTRGQYF
-	many	TRBJ1-6	15	TRBV14	TGTGCCAGCAGCCAATCCCGGGGGCAGAATTCACCCCTCCACTTT	CASSQSRGQNSPLHF
-	-	TRBJ1-2	14	TRBV20-1	TGCAGTGCCACTGAGTTAGGGCCTAACTATGGCTACACCTTC	CSATELGPNYGYTF
-	few	TRBJ1-1	12	TRBV4-1	TGTGCCAGCAGCCAACGGGAAACTGAAGCTTTCTTT	CASSQRETEAFF
-	many	TRBJ2-6	16	TRBV7-2	TGTGCCAGCAGCTTAGCCCCGGGAAGCGGGGCCAACGTCCTGACTTTC	CASSLAPGSGANVLTF
TRBD2	few	TRBJ2-3	14	TRBV6-1	TGTGCCAGCAGTTCCAGACTAGCGGGAGAAGCGCAGTATTTT	CASSSRLAGEAQYF
-	many	TRBJ2-7	12	TRBV7-2	TGTGCCAGCAGCTCCGCGTGGTACGAGCAGTACTTC	CASSSAWYEQYF
-	few	TRBJ1-2	15	TRBV29-1	TGCAGCATACGGGACAAGGTCGGTCCTAACTATGGCTACACCTTC	CSIRDKVGPNYGYTF
-	many	TRBJ2-3	13	TRBV7-7	TGTGCCAGCAGCTTCGGAGGGGCAGATACGCAGTATTTT	CASSFGGADTQYF
-	-	TRBJ2-2	15	TRBV7-6	TGTGCCAGCAGCTTAGACGGACAGCTCACCGGGGAGCTGTTTTTT	CASSLDGQLTGELFF
-	many	TRBJ2-7	15	TRBV19	TGTGCCAGTAGTAGAATGGCGACAGGCACCTACGAGCAGTACTTC	CASSRMATGTYEQYF
TRBD1	few	TRBJ2-7	14	TRBV7-9	TGTGCCAGCAGCTACGGGACAGCCTCCTACGAGCAGTACTTC	CASSYGTASYEQYF
-	many	TRBJ2-7	14	TRBV7-2	TGTGCCAGCAGTCAGGGTCCGAGGACCTACGAGCAGTACTTC	CASSQGPRTYEQYF
-	few	TRBJ1-5	15	TRBV28	TGTGCCAGCAGTTCATACAGGGTGGAAAATCAGCCCCAGCATTTT	CASSSYRVENQPQHF
-	few	TRBJ1-1	14	TRBV28	TGTGCCAGCAGTTTAGGGATTCGGAGGACTGAAGCTTTCTTT	CASSLGIRRTEAFF
-	few	TRBJ1-6	13	TRBV7-9	TGTGCCAGCAGCTCCTCCAGTAATTCACCCCTCCACTTT	CASSSSSNSPLHF
-	-	TRBJ2-7	13	TRBV7-9	TGTGCCAGCAGCTTAAATCCATTAGGCGAGCAGTACTTC	CASSLNPLGEQYF
-	-	TRBJ2-7	13	TRBV29-1	TGCAGCGTCTGGGACTGGAGCTCCTACGAGCAGTACTTC	CSVWDWSSYEQYF
-	-	TRBJ2-7	15	TRBV7-4	TGTGCCAGCAGCTTAGCGCTTCGCGGGCCTTACGAGCAGTACTTC	CASSLALRGPYEQYF
-	-	TRBJ1-4	14	TRBV27	TGTGCCAGCAGTCGACAGTCAACTAATGAAAAACTGTTTTTT	CASSRQSTNEKLFF
-	-	TRBJ1-5	16	TRBV6-2/TRBV6-3	TGTGCCAGCAGTTCTATGAACAGGGAGGGCGTTCGGCCCCAGCATTTT	CASSSMNREGVRPQHF
TRBD1	few	TRBJ2-7	14	TRBV5-1	TGCGCCAGCAGGGATTGGACAGGGGCCTACGAGCAGTACTTC	CASRDWTGAYEQYF
TRBD2	-	TRBJ2-3	16	TRBV20-1	TGCAGTGCTAGAGATGAGCGCGGGGAGGGCCCCGATACGCAGTATTTT	CSARDERGEGPDTQYF
-	-	TRBJ1-5	12	TRBV18	TGTGCCAGCTCACCGGGCGGGTTTCCCCAGCATTTT	CASSPGGFPQHF